These 10 T cell receptor beta chains were all obtained from the same sample, sequenced in a study of CD8 T cells in Susac syndrome. Random hexamers were used to reverse transcribe the RNA input (about 0.5 to 1 ug). TCRdb analysed the immunoSEQ multiplex PCR reads with MiXCR anew, one entry per CDR3 protein. The table has over 120,000 distinct CDR3 sequences, 95% seen once. Sequenced: CD4+ T cells from PBMCs. Receptors were obtained from a human donor with Susac syndrome.

The rearrangement links TRBV4-1 to TRBJ2-3, with 9 bases fitting TRBD2. CDR1 is MGHRA and CDR2 is YSYEKL in the germline V gene. This CDR3 has 17 amino acids. V trimming: 3 bases; J trimming: 4 bases; junction bases outside the gene matches: 11. CDR3 sequence (DNA): TGCGCCAGCAGCCATTACCAGGCGGGGGGGCCTTCAGATACGCAGTATTTT. It translates to CASSHYQAGGPSDTQYF.

The gene calls are TRBV11-2 and TRBJ1-1, with D unclear. Deletions cut 1 base from V and 1 base from J, with 10 bases between. From germline, CDR1 is SGHAT and CDR2 FQNNGV. The CDR3 runs to 15 residues. The CDR3 loop reads CASSLVTGGNTEAFF. CDR3 nucleotides: TGTGCCAGCAGCTTAGTCACGGGCGGGAACACTGAAGCTTTCTTT. Based on the CDR3 plus reference TRBV11-2 and TRBJ1-1, the full variable domain is EAGVAQSPRYKIIEKRQSVAFWCNPISGHATLYWYQQILGQGPKLLIQFQNNGVVDDSQLPKDRFSAERLKGVDSTLKIQPAKLEDSAVYLCASSLVTGGNTEAFFGQGTRLTVV.

The chain links TRBV29-1 to TRBJ1-1; the D gene is possibly TRBD1 (5 bases). This CDR3 is 15 amino acids long. Trimming took off 3 bases at V and 3 bases at J, with 17 bases between the two ends. Germline values: CDR1 SQVTM, CDR2 ANQGSEA. In nucleotides, the CDR3 is TGCAGCGTTGACCCTCAACGGGGCCCTCACACTGAAGCTTTCTTT. This codes for CSVDPQRGPHTEAFF.

The chain recombines TRBV29-1 with TRBJ1-2, with D hard to call. The germline CDR1 and CDR2 sequences are SQVTM and ANQGSEA. The CDR3 extends over 13 amino acids. With 4 bases removed from V and 4 bases from J, the gap between germline ends came to 13 bases. The CDR3 region is CSVVVLAAYGYTF. CDR3 nucleotide sequence: TGCAGCGTTGTCGTTTTGGCAGCCTATGGCTACACCTTC.

The chain is built from TRBV20-1 and TRBJ2-1; 8 bases match TRBD1. CDR3 length equals 16 residues. CDR1 is DFQATT, CDR2 SNEGSKA, per germline (reference sequence). The V segment lost 0 bases and the J segment 4 bases; nucleotides outside the gene matches: 8. CDR3 residues: CSARDFRTGRYNEQFF. In nucleotides, the CDR3 is TGCAGTGCTAGAGATTTTAGGACAGGGCGGTACAATGAGCAGTTCTTC.

This sequence joins TRBV27 and TRBJ1-1; D uncertain. V lost 6 bases, J lost 5 bases, and 16 bases lay in between. The CDR3 sequence is 14 residues long. Germline V gives CDR1 MNHEY, CDR2 SMNVEV (reference sequence). Written as DNA, the CDR3 is TGTGCCAGCAGCCGGGCCCCCAGAGGGACTGAAGCTTTCTTT. It specifies CASSRAPRGTEAFF.

The genes are TRBV23-1 and TRBJ1-2; D is unclear. TRBV23-1 belongs to the ORF category, with a function that is uncertain. Trimming left V 0 bases short and J 7 bases short, with 9 bases between. The CDR3 covers 13 residues. The CDR3: CASSQSGDGGYTF. The CDR3 DNA is TGCGCCAGCAGTCAATCAGGAGACGGTGGCTACACCTTC.

The chain uses TRBV20-1 and TRBJ1-1; D ambiguous. This CDR3 has 13 residues. Between the trimmed V and J ends, which lost 4 bases and 0 bases, there was a span of 9 bases. Germline assignment: CDR1 DFQATT and CDR2 SNEGSKA (reference sequence). The CDR3 DNA reads as TGCAGTGCTAACCGTGGGGTGAACACTGAAGCTTTCTTT. Its protein product is CSANRGVNTEAFF.

This clonotype was seen only a few times. J is TRBJ2-7 and V is TRBV20-1; no firm D call. The germline V gene encodes CDR1 DFQATT and CDR2 SNEGSKA (reference sequence). The CDR3 extends over 13 amino acids. V lost 3 bases and J 2 bases, leaving 11 bases between the germline ends. DNA of the CDR3: TGCAGTGCTAGTGCCCGCGGTACCTACGAGCAGTACTTC. Encoded protein: CSASARGTYEQYF.

This CDR3 reads CASSKGAGRDTQYF. The CDR3 DNA is TGTGCCAGCAGCAAGGGGGCCGGGAGAGATACGCAGTATTTT. V and J are TRBV6-2 or TRBV6-3 and TRBJ2-3; tentatively, D is TRBD1 (7 bases). The germline V gene has CDR1 MNHEY and CDR2 SVGEGT. V was clipped by 6 bases and J by 5 bases, with 15 bases between them. The CDR3 loop spans 14 amino acids.